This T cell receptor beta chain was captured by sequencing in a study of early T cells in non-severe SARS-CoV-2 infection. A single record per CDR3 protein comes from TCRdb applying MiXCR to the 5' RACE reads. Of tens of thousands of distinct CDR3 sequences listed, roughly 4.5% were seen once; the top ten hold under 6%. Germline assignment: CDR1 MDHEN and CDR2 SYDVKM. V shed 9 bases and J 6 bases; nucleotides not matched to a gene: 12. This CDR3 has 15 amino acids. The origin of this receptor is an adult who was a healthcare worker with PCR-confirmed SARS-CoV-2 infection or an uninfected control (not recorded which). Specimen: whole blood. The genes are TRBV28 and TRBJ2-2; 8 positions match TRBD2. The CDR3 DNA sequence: TGTGCCAGTTCCTACGGGAGGGCCGGTGCCGGGGAGCTGTTTTTT. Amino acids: CASSYGRAGAGELFF.